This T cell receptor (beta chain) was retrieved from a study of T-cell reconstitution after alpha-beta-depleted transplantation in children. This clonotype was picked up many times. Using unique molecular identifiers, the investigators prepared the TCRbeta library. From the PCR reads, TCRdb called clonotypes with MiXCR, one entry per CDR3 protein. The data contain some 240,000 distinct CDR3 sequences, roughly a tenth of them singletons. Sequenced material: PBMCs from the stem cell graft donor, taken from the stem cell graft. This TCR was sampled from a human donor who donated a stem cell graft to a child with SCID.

The CDR3 DNA follows: TGTGCCAGCAGTTCCATTGGGGCAGGGGGCGCCGACACCGGGGAGCTGTTTTTT. Its protein product is CASSSIGAGGADTGELFF. The chain joins TRBV28 to TRBJ2-2; 8 bases map to TRBD1. Germline CDR1 MDHEN, CDR2 SYDVKM. This CDR3 region has 18 residues. V trimming: 4 bases; J trimming: 3 bases; junction bases outside the gene matches: 13.